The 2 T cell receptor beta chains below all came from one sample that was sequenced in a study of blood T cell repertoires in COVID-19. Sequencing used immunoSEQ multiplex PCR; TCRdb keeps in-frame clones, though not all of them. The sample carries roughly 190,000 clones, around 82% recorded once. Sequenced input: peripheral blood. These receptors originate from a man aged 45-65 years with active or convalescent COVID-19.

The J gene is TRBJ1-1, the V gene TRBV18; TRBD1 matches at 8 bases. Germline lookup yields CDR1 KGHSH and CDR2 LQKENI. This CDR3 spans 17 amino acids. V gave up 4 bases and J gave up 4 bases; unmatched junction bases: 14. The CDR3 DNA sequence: TGTGCCAGCTCACGCCTAGAGGCAGGGGGCTTTGGCACTGAAGCTTTCTTT. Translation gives CASSRLEAGGFGTEAFF.

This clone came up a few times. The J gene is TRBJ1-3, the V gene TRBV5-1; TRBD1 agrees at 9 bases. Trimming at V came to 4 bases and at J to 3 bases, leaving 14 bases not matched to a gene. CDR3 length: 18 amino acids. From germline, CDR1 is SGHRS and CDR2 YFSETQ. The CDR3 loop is CASSSLARDRAVGNTIYF. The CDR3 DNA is TGCGCCAGCAGCAGCTTAGCCCGGGACAGGGCGGTTGGAAACACCATATATTTT.